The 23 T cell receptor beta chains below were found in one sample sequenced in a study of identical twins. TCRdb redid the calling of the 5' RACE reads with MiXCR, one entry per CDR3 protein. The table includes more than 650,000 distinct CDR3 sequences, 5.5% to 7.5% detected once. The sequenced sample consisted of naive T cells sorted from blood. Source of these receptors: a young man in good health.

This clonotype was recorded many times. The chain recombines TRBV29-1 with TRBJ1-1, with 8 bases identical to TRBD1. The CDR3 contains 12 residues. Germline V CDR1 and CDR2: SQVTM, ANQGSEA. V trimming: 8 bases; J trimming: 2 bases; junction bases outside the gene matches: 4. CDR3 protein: CSLGQVNTEAFF. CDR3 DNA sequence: TGCAGCCTGGGACAGGTTAACACTGAAGCTTTCTTT.

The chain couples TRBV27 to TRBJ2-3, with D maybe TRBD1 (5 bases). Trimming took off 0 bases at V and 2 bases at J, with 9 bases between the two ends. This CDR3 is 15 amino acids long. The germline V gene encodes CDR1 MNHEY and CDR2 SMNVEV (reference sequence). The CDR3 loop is CASSLSNRLTDTQYF. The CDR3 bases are TGTGCCAGCAGTTTATCGAACAGGCTCACAGATACGCAGTATTTT.

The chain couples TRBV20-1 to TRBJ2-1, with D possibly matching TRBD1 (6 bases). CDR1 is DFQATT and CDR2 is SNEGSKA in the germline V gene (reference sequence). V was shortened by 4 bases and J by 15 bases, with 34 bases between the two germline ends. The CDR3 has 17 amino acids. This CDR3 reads CSATITGTYNPGTLPFF. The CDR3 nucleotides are TGCAGTGCTACGATCACCGGGACATACAACCCCGGGACCCTCCCGTTCTTC.

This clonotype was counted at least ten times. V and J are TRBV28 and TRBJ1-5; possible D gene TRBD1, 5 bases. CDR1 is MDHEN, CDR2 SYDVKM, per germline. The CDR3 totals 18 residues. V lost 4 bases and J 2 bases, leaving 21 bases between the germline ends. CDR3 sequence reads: CASSSRSGGRNGNQPQHF. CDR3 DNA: TGTGCCAGCAGTTCTCGATCCGGGGGTCGTAATGGCAATCAGCCCCAGCATTTT. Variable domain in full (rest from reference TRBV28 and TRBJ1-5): DVKVTQSSRYLVKRTGEKVFLECVQDMDHENMFWYRQDPGLGLRLIYFSYDVKMKEKGDIPEGYSVSREKKERFSLILESASTNQTSMYLCASSSRSGGRNGNQPQHFGDGTRLSIL.

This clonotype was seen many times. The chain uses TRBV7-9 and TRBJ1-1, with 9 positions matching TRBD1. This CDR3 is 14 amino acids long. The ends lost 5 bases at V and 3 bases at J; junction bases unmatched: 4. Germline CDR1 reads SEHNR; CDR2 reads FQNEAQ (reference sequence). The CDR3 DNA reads TGTGCCAGCAGCCTGGACAGGGGTGACACTGAAGCTTTCTTT. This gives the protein CASSLDRGDTEAFF.

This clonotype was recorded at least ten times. CDR3 protein: CASNPGQGYGYTF. The CDR3, as DNA: TGTGCCAGCAACCCCGGACAAGGCTATGGCTACACCTTC. The genes are TRBV6-6 and TRBJ1-2, with TRBD1 as a possible D gene (5 bases). The germline gives CDR1 MNHNY, CDR2 SVGAGI (reference sequence). V was cut by 7 bases and J by 4 bases, with 13 bases left in between. The CDR3 is 13 residues long.

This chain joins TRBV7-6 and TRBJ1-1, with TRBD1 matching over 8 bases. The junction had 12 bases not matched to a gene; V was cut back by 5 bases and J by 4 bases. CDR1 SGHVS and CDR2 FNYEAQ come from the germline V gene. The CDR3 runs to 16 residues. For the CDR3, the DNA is TGTGCCAGCAGCCCAAGGACAGGGAGTACCGGCACTGAAGCTTTCTTT. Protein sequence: CASSPRTGSTGTEAFF.

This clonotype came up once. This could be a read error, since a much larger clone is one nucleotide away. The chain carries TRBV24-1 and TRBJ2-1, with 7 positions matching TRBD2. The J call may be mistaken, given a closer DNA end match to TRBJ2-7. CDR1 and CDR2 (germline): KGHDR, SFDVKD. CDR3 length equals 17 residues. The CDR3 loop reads CATSDSKASGSYNEQYF. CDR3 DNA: TGTGCCACCAGTGATTCTAAGGCTAGCGGAAGCTACAATGAGCAGTACTTC.

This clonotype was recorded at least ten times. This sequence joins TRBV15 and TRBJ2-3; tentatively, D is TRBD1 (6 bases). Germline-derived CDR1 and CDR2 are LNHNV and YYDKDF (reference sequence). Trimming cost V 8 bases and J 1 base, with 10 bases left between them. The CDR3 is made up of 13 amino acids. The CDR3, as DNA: TGTGCCACCCGGGACACCGGCACAGATACGCAGTATTTT. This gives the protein CATRDTGTDTQYF.

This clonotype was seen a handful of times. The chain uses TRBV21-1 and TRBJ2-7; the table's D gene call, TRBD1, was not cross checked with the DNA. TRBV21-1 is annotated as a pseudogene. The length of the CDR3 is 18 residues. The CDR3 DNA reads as TGTGCCAGCAGCAGGGGGCGCCTGTTAGCGCCCCGGCGGCACGAGCAGTACGTC. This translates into CASSRGRLLAPRRHEQYV.

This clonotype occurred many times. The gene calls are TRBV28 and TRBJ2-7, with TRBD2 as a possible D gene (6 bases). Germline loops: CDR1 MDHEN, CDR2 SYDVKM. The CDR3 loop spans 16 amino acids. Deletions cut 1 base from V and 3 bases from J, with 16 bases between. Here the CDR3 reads CASSLSVRDVFYEQYF. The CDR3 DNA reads TGTGCCAGCAGTTTATCGGTGCGGGACGTCTTCTACGAGCAGTACTTC.

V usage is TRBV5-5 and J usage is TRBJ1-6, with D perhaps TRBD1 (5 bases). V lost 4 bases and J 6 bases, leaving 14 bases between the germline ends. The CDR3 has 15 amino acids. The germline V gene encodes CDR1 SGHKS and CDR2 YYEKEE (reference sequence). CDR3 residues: CASSLVGVGNSPLHF. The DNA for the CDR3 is TGTGCCAGCAGCCTCGTAGGGGTTGGTAATTCACCCCTCCACTTT.

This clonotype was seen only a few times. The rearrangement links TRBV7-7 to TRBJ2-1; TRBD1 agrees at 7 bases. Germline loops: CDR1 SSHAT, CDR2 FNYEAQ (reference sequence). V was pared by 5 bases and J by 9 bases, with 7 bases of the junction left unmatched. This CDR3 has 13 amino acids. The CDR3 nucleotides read TGTGCCAGCAGCCGAGACAGACAGGGTGAGCAGTTCTTC. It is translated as CASSRDRQGEQFF.

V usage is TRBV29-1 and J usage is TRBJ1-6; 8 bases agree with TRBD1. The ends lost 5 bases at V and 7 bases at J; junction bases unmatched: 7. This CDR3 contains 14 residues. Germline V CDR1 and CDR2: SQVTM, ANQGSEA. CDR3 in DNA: TGCAGCGTTAAATTACAGGGGGTCAATTCACCCCTCCACTTT. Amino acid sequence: CSVKLQGVNSPLHF. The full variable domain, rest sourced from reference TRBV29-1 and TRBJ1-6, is SAVISQKPSRDICQRGTSLTIQCQVDSQVTMMFWYRQQPGQSLTLIATANQGSEATYESGFVIDKFPISRPNLTFSTLTVSNMSPEDSSIYLCSVKLQGVNSPLHFGNGTRLTVT.

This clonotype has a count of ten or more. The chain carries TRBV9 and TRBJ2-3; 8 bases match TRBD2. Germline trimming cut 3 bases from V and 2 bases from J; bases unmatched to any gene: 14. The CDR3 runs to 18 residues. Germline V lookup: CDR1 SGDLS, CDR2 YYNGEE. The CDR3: CASSASTTTSGNTDTQYF. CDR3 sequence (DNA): TGTGCCAGCAGCGCATCGACCACAACTAGCGGAAACACAGATACGCAGTATTTT.

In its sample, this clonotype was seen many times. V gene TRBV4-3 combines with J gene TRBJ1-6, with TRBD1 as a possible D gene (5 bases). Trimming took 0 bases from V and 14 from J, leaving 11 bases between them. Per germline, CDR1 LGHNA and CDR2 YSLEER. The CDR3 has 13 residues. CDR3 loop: CASSQDLLGALHF. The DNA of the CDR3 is TGCGCCAGCAGCCAAGACCTCCTGGGGGCCCTCCACTTT.

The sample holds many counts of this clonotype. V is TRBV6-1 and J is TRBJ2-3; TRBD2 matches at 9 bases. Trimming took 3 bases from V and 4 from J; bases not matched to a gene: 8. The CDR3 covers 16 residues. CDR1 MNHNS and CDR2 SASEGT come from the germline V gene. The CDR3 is CASSDNAGLASDTQYF. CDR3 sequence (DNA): TGTGCCAGCAGTGACAACGCGGGACTAGCTTCAGATACGCAGTATTTT.

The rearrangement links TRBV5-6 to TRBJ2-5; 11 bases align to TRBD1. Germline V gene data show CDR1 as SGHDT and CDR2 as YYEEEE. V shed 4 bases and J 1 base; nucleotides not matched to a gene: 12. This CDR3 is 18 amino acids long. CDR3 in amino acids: CASSRTGGWSWGQETQYF. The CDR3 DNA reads TGTGCCAGCAGCCGGACAGGGGGCTGGTCATGGGGCCAAGAGACCCAGTACTTC.

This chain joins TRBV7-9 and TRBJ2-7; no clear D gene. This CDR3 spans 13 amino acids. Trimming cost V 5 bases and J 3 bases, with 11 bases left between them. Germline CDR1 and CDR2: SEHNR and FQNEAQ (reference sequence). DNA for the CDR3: TGTGCCAGCAGCCAAAACGACATCTACGAGCAGTACGTC. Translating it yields CASSQNDIYEQYV.

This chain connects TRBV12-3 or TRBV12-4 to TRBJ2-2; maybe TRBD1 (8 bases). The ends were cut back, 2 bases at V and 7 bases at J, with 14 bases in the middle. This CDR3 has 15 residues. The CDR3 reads CASSLSHRGGGELFF. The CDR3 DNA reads TGTGCCAGCAGTTTATCCCACAGGGGGGGCGGGGAGCTGTTTTTT.

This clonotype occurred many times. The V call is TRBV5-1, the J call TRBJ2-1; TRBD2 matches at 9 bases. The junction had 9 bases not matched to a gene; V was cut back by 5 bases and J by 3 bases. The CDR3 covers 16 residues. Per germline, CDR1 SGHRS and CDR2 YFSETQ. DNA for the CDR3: TGCGCCAGCAGTAGGTCAGCGGGAGGACACTACAATGAGCAGTTCTTC. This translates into CASSRSAGGHYNEQFF.

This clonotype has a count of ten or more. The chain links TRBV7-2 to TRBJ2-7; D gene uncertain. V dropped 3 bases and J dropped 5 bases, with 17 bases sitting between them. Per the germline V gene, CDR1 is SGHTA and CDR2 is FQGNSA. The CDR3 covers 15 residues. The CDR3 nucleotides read TGTGCCAGCAGCTTCCGGCATTCGGAGACCCACGAGCAGTACTTC. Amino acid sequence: CASSFRHSETHEQYF.

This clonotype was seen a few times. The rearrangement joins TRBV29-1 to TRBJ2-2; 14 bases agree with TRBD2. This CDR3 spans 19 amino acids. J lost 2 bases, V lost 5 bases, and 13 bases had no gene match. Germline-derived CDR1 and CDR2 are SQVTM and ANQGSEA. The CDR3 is CSVKALGTSGSLNTGELFF. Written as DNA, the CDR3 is TGCAGCGTTAAAGCCCTCGGGACTAGCGGGAGTCTAAACACCGGGGAGCTGTTTTTT.